This TCR beta chain is from a study of radiotherapy plus CTLA-4 blockade in lung cancer. Profiling relied on immunoSEQ multiplex PCR, and the TCRdb table lists in-frame clones only, not all of them. The table has some 87,000 clones, over 75% seen once. Germline loops: CDR1 ENHRY, CDR2 SYGVKD. The CDR3 is 13 amino acids. V was trimmed by 4 bases and J by 0 bases, leaving 6 bases between them. The sample in question was peripheral blood, obtained from a patient treated with radiotherapy plus ipilimumab. The V gene is TRBV10-3, the J gene TRBJ1-1; D remains unclear. This receptor was obtained from a human donor with non-small cell lung cancer that progressed on radiotherapy plus ipilimumab. CDR3 bases: TGTGCCATCAGTGGGCCGGTGAACACTGAAGCTTTCTTT. Protein sequence: CAISGPVNTEAFF.